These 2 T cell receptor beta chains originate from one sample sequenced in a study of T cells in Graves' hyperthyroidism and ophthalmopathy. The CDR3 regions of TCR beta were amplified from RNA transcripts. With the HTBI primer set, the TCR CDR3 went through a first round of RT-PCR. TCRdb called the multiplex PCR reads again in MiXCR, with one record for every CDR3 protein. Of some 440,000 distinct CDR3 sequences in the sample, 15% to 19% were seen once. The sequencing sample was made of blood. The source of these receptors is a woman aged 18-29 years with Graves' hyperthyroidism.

The CDR3 sequence is CASSESRTLFPDTQYF. DNA for the CDR3: TGCGCCAGCAGTGAGTCCAGGACCTTATTCCCAGATACGCAGTATTTT. The gene calls are TRBV10-1 and TRBJ2-3; D gene unclear. V was shortened by 0 bases and J by 4 bases, with 14 bases between the two germline ends. Germline-derived CDR1 and CDR2 are WNHNN and SYGVQD (reference sequence). The CDR3 contains 16 residues.

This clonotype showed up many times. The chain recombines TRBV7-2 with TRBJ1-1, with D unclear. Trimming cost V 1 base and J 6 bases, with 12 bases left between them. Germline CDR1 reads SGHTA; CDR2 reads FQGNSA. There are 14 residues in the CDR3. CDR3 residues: CASSLELGPAEAFF. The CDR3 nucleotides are TGTGCCAGCAGCTTAGAGCTGGGCCCGGCTGAAGCTTTCTTT.